What follows describes a single TCR beta chain. Clones were sequenced by immunoSEQ multiplex PCR, and TCRdb holds only the in-frame ones, with some missing. The sample has about 7,200 clones; about two thirds are singletons. This entry is derived from a study of tumor-infiltrating lymphocytes in localized non-small cell lung cancer. V gave up 0 bases and J gave up 0 bases, with 7 bases separating them. The CDR3 loop spans 15 amino acids. CDR1 and CDR2 (germline): ENHRY, SYGVKD. This chain links TRBV10-3 with TRBJ2-3; D is possibly TRBD2 (5 bases). Material for sequencing was lung tumor tissue. The origin of this receptor is a human donor with non-small cell lung cancer. For the CDR3, the DNA is TGTGCCATCAGTGAGTCGCGCGGGAGCACAGATACGCAGTATTTT. Translating gives CAISESRGSTDTQYF.